The entry below gives a single TCR beta chain sequence along with its context. Its antigen remains unknown. Unmatched junction bases numbered 15, after V lost 4 bases and J lost 13 bases. The length of the CDR3 is 14 residues. Per germline, CDR1 SGHNT and CDR2 YYREEE (reference sequence). This sample stems from a study of shared clonotypes between healthy human individuals. In replicate PCRs of sorted subsets, roughly 200 ng DNA, tens of thousands of T cell genomes, was used. The table came from immunoSEQ multiplex PCR; TCRdb's copy has only in-frame clones and leaves some out. The data hold fewer than 1.8 million clones, with approximately 98.5% observed a single time. General study findings and limits: Clonotypes not shared had lower generation probabilities than those common to all four donors. Generally, naive subsets came out with larger estimated richness than memory subsets.

The clonotype was recovered from a man aged 25 to 40 in good health. The sample consisted of naive CD4+ T cells sorted from blood. As to subset: CD45RA+ positively selected. The rearrangement joins TRBV5-4 to TRBJ1-2; 8 positions match TRBD1. The CDR3 loop reads CASSHPQGAKESTF. Written as DNA, the CDR3 is TGTGCCAGCAGCCACCCTCAGGGGGCGAAGGAGAGCACCTTC.